The 3 T cell receptor beta chains presented below share a single source sample, sequenced in a study of identical twins. TCRdb ran MiXCR on the 5' RACE reads and lists one entry per CDR3 protein. Of just under 650,000 distinct CDR3 sequences listed, around 7.5% are singletons. The sample also formed part of further work on yellow fever vaccine responses in identical twins.

Specimen: PBMCs. All receptors come from a woman younger than 35 in good health.

This clonotype has at least ten counts. The V and J genes are TRBV15 and TRBJ1-1, with TRBD1 identical over 7 bases. After removal of 4 bases from V and 4 bases from J, the junction contained 0 bases not matched to a gene. Germline lookup yields CDR1 LNHNV and CDR2 YYDKDF (reference sequence). CDR3 length equals 12 residues. The CDR3 here is CATSTGGTEAFF. CDR3 bases: TGTGCCACCAGCACAGGGGGCACTGAAGCTTTCTTT.

On this clonotype itself: A much larger clonotype is one base distant, so this may be a read error. This chain joins TRBV18 and TRBJ2-3, with a possible D match to TRBD2 (7 bases). Germline loops: CDR1 KGHSH, CDR2 LQKENI. Trimming cost V 5 bases and J 4 bases, with 13 bases left between them. The length of the CDR3 is 14 residues. The CDR3 protein is CASSSSGGPDTQYF. CDR3 DNA sequence: TGTGCCAGCTCATCGTCCGGGGGGCCAGATACGCAGTATTTT.

The sample holds many counts of this clonotype. V and J are TRBV12-3 or TRBV12-4 and TRBJ2-7; D is unclear. Trimming removed 5 bases at V and 3 bases at J, with 14 bases between. This CDR3 comprises 14 residues. The CDR3 loop reads CASSPRASDYEQYF. Here the CDR3 DNA reads TGTGCCAGCAGTCCCCGGGCTAGTGACTACGAGCAGTACTTC.